What follows are 19 T cell receptor beta chains derived from one specimen sequenced in a study of T-cell memory formation after mild COVID-19 (dated by TCRdb to the early 2020s). The library was made by 5' RACE. Data came from an Illumina NovaSeq 6000. The public reads were quality trimmed at Q25 with fastp and then assembled into clones with MiXCR by TCRdb, keeping productive beta chains. Rows are unified per CDR3 protein, each entry keeping the most common DNA and genes. Recorded for this sample are 190,000 or so distinct CDR3 sequences; over 20% of them occurred a single time. The top ten clonotypes cover about 21% of the sample. The sequenced sample was PBMCs or a T cell subset sorted from them (not recorded which). These receptors originate from an adult woman who had mild COVID-19 (a few samples of this study predate the infection). The sample titles of this study are shuffled in the database, so cell type and time point are left out; the donor was told from shared clones.

This clonotype turned up a few times. The chain joins TRBV19 to TRBJ2-7; tentative D call: TRBD1 (6 bases). Germline CDR1 and CDR2: LNHDA and SQIVND (reference sequence). CDR3 size: 14 residues. V was shortened by 4 bases and J by 5 bases, with 15 bases between the two germline ends. The CDR3 loop is CASSTSGHQNEQYF. CDR3 sequence (DNA): TGTGCCAGTAGTACCTCGGGACATCAAAACGAGCAGTACTTC.

The chain is built from TRBV5-1 and TRBJ2-7; D gene ambiguous. This CDR3 has 14 residues. V dropped 0 bases and J dropped 3 bases, with 10 bases sitting between them. Germline V lookup: CDR1 SGHRS, CDR2 YFSETQ. The CDR3: CASSLGHLFYEQYF. The CDR3, as DNA: TGCGCCAGCAGCTTGGGACACTTATTCTACGAGCAGTACTTC.

V is TRBV2 and J is TRBJ1-1, with TRBD1 matching 9 bases. Germline CDR1 is SNHLY and CDR2 is FYNNEI. The CDR3 is 16 residues long. The junction had 13 bases not matched to a gene; V was cut back by 7 bases and J by 4 bases. CDR3 loop: CASTTGTGTFGTEAFF. The CDR3 nucleotides read TGTGCCAGCACCACTGGGACAGGGACATTCGGCACTGAAGCTTTCTTT.

The V and J genes are TRBV24-1 and TRBJ2-7, with a tentative D call TRBD2 (6 bases). V was clipped by 6 bases and J by 3 bases, with 11 bases between them. The germline CDR1 and CDR2 sequences are KGHDR and SFDVKD. This CDR3 spans 13 amino acids. CDR3 loop: CATSSGEGYEQYF. As DNA, the CDR3 is TGTGCCACCAGTTCGGGGGAAGGCTACGAGCAGTACTTC.

This clonotype was counted at least ten times. V is TRBV7-9 and J is TRBJ2-5; 10 bases are a match to TRBD2. The CDR3 runs 14 residues. Trimming cost V 5 bases and J 3 bases; bases outside gene matches: 3. The germline CDR1 and CDR2 sequences are SEHNR and FQNEAQ (reference sequence). CDR3 sequence (DNA): TGTGCCAGCAGCGCTAGCGGGAGTGAAGAGACCCAGTACTTC. This gives the protein CASSASGSEETQYF.

This clonotype was seen repeatedly, ten times or more. The chain carries TRBV4-2 and TRBJ1-2, with unresolved D. This CDR3 has 15 residues. Germline V gene data show CDR1 as LGHNA and CDR2 as YNFKEQ. Trimming took off 0 bases at V and 3 bases at J, with 11 bases between the two ends. The CDR3 loop reads CASSQEGTYHYGYTF. The CDR3 coding sequence is TGTGCCAGCAGCCAAGAGGGAACTTACCACTATGGCTACACCTTC.

This clonotype has a handful of counts. The chain uses TRBV15 and TRBJ1-1, with 8 bases aligning to TRBD1. Germline CDR1 is LNHNV and CDR2 is YYDKDF (reference sequence). J lost 3 bases, V lost 0 bases, and 9 bases had no gene match. CDR3 size: 17 residues. Here the CDR3 reads CATSRDPLDRVYTEAFF. The CDR3 bases are TGTGCCACCAGCAGAGATCCCCTGGACAGGGTTTACACTGAAGCTTTCTTT.

The rearrangement joins TRBV24-1 to TRBJ2-2; D unclear. Germline assignment: CDR1 KGHDR and CDR2 SFDVKD. CDR3 size: 18 residues. The ends were cut back, 3 bases at V and 6 bases at J, with 22 bases in the middle. The CDR3 DNA reads as TGTGCCACCAGTGATCCCTCCCAAGGGATAAGGGAACCCGGGGAGCTGTTTTTT. It is translated as CATSDPSQGIREPGELFF.

This clonotype has just a few counts. The chain carries TRBV6-4 and TRBJ2-1; 8 positions agree with TRBD2. Germline V gene sequence: CDR1 MRHNA, CDR2 SNTAGT. The J segment lost 2 bases and the V segment lost 5 bases, leaving 5 bases of the junction unmatched. There are 15 residues in the CDR3. The CDR3 coding sequence is TGTGCCAGCAGTCCCTTAGCGGGGACCTACAATGAGCAGTTCTTC. Protein sequence: CASSPLAGTYNEQFF.

V is TRBV5-1 and J is TRBJ2-3; no clear D. This CDR3 comprises 15 residues. V shed 0 bases and J shed 1 base, with 9 bases lying between them. CDR1 is SGHRS and CDR2 is YFSETQ in the germline V gene. The CDR3 DNA is TGCGCCAGCAGCTTGGAGGCTCCCCGCACAGATACGCAGTATTTT. It codes for CASSLEAPRTDTQYF.

The CDR3 DNA follows: TGTGCCATCAGTGCAGGGCGAGAGCAGTACTTC. Translated: CAISAGREQYF. The V gene is TRBV10-3, the J gene TRBJ2-7, with D possibly matching TRBD1 (5 bases). Trimming removed 4 bases at V and 7 bases at J, with 8 bases between. The CDR3 length is 11 residues. Germline V gene lookup returns CDR1 ENHRY and CDR2 SYGVKD.

The V gene is TRBV20-1, the J gene TRBJ2-5; TRBD1 might be the D (6 bases). The germline gives CDR1 DFQATT, CDR2 SNEGSKA (reference sequence). The V and J ends lost 0 bases and 1 base respectively, with 15 bases between them. The CDR3 has 16 residues. The CDR3 sequence is CSARDRDQGSQETQYF. DNA for the CDR3: TGCAGTGCTAGAGATAGAGACCAGGGGTCCCAAGAGACCCAGTACTTC.

This clonotype was observed a few times. The rearrangement joins TRBV7-9 to TRBJ2-1; 11 bases are a match to TRBD2. Trimming removed 6 bases from V and 5 bases from J; junction bases left unmatched: 6. The CDR3 runs 15 residues. From germline, CDR1 is SEHNR and CDR2 FQNEAQ (reference sequence). Written as DNA, the CDR3 is TGTGCCAGCAGACCCGGGACTAGCGGACACAATGAGCAGTTCTTC. This translates into CASRPGTSGHNEQFF. Filled out from reference TRBV7-9 and TRBJ2-1, the complete variable domain reads DTGVSQNPRHKITKRGQNVTFRCDPISEHNRLYWYRQTLGQGPEFLTYFQNEAQLEKSRLLSDRFSAERPKGSFSTLEIQRTEQGDSAMYLCASRPGTSGHNEQFFGPGTRLTVL.

This chain links TRBV27 with TRBJ1-5, with D uncertain. The V end was cut by 6 bases, the J end by 4 bases, with 13 bases between. Germline V CDR1 and CDR2: MNHEY, SMNVEV (reference sequence). The CDR3 totals 14 residues. The CDR3 region has the DNA TGTGCCAGCAGCCTCTACGACCAAAATCAGCCCCAGCATTTT. It encodes CASSLYDQNQPQHF.

This chain connects TRBV4-1 to TRBJ2-3; no definite D call. Trimming cost V 3 bases and J 5 bases, with 18 bases left between them. This CDR3 is built from 16 residues. Germline values: CDR1 MGHRA, CDR2 YSYEKL. Here the CDR3 reads CASSHLSAVLGDTQYF. In DNA form, the CDR3 reads TGCGCCAGCAGCCACCTTTCGGCGGTCCTGGGAGATACGCAGTATTTT.

The rearrangement joins TRBV20-1 to TRBJ2-7; no clear D gene. The CDR3 covers 13 residues. The germline CDR1 and CDR2 sequences are DFQATT and SNEGSKA (reference sequence). The germline V and J ends were trimmed by 0 bases and 0 bases, with 6 bases remaining between them. The CDR3, as DNA: TGCAGTGCTAGAGATTCGAGCTCCTACGAGCAGTACTTC. This gives the protein CSARDSSSYEQYF.

This clonotype was seen only once. The chain is built from TRBV4-1 and TRBJ2-5, with 8 bases aligning to TRBD2. V was pared by 3 bases and J by 2 bases, with 5 bases of the junction left unmatched. CDR1 and CDR2 (germline): MGHRA, YSYEKL. The CDR3 is made up of 15 amino acids. The CDR3 coding sequence is TGCGCCAGCAGCCACCTCACTAGCGGACAAGAGACCCAGTACTTC. This gives the protein CASSHLTSGQETQYF.

The V gene is TRBV7-9, the J gene TRBJ1-2, with D possibly matching TRBD1 (5 bases). Germline V CDR1 and CDR2: SEHNR, FQNEAQ (reference sequence). The CDR3 covers 13 residues. Between the trimmed V and J ends, which lost 5 bases and 4 bases, there was a span of 11 bases. The CDR3 sequence is CASSDRGPYGYTF. The CDR3 DNA sequence: TGTGCCAGCAGCGACCGGGGACCCTATGGCTACACCTTC.

On this clonotype itself: Germline and junction disagree at one end, which may indicate a read error. CDR3 amino acids: CASILERVGTSALAYNEQFF. The DNA of the CDR3 is TGTGCCAGCATCTTAGAACGGGTCGGGACTAGCGCGTTAGCCTACAATGAGCAGTTCTTC. The rearrangement joins TRBV11-2 to TRBJ2-1; 10 bases are shared with TRBD2. Germline loops: CDR1 SGHAT, CDR2 FQNNGV. This CDR3 has 20 residues.